The sample holds many counts of the clone carrying this T cell receptor beta chain. Its target is unknown. This CDR3 is 12 amino acids long. V lost 10 bases and J lost 5; bases outside the gene matches: 1. The germline CDR1 and CDR2 sequences are SGHTA and FQGNSA. A single record per CDR3 protein comes from TCRdb applying MiXCR to the reads. This table has 150,000 to 200,000 distinct CDR3 sequences, 28% appearing once. The entry originates in a study of T cell repertoires in cytomegalovirus infection. Turning to the study itself: Signatures in public TCR beta sequences pointed to both CMV infection and matching HLA type. Study-level findings and limits: The study found HLA-C-restricted CMV-specific TCR beta clonotypes dominating the ex vivo response. The study identified carriers of CMV plus the relevant HLA from cumulative public TCR beta family frequency.

The rearrangement links TRBV7-2 to TRBJ1-6, with 8 bases identical to TRBD1. The TCR originated in a human donor in good health (CMV status not recorded). Some clones in this sample may be carry-over from other donors' samples. Sequenced: PBMCs. The CDR3 DNA reads TGTGCCACGGACAGGGATAATTCACCCCTCCACTTT. Amino acids: CATDRDNSPLHF.